The T cell receptor beta chain under discussion was sequenced for a study of cytomegalovirus exposure and HLA in healthy donors. This CDR3 contains 13 residues. The V and J ends lost 0 bases and 7 bases, in that order; junction bases with no gene match: 3. Germline V gene lookup returns CDR1 LNHNV and CDR2 YYDKDF (reference sequence). The PCR used 60 Vbeta and 13 Jbeta primers. Only in-frame clones appear in the TCRdb table, and some are missing; sequencing was by immunoSEQ multiplex PCR. This sample carries approximately 90,000 clones, 60% to 70% of them seen once, and the ten largest clones take roughly 6.7%.

This sequence joins TRBV15 and TRBJ2-7; 7 nucleotides match TRBD2. The sample was PBMCs. The TCR sequence derives from a young woman in good health and CMV-seronegative. This CDR3 is CATSRDTAGEQYF. DNA of the CDR3: TGTGCCACCAGCAGAGATACAGCGGGAGAGCAGTACTTC.